Below, 18 T cell receptor beta chains from the same sample are listed, as sequenced in a study of CD4 T cells in relation to SARS-CoV-2 and coronaviruses. These TCRs are of unknown antigen specificity. Unexposed donor CD4+ T cells date from about 2011-2019, before the COVID-19 pandemic. The cells were cultured for under 13 days before CD4+ T cells were isolated. The repertoire was sequenced with immunoSEQ multiplex PCR; TCRdb's copy has only in-frame clones and lacks some. The repertoire includes some 16,000 clones, over 75% of them detected once, and around 9.6% sits in the top ten. Sequencing used CD4+ T cells from PBMCs, cultured in vitro. The receptors originated from a human donor in good health.

This chain joins TRBV30 and TRBJ1-1; D is uncertain. V lost 0 bases to trimming and J lost 2 bases, with 7 bases between them. CDR3 size: 13 residues. Germline CDR1 and CDR2: GTSNPN and SVGIG (reference sequence). Here the CDR3 DNA reads TGTGCCTGGAGTGTACGGATAAACACTGAAGCTTTCTTT. It yields the protein CAWSVRINTEAFF.

The chain carries TRBV25-1 and TRBJ1-4; TRBD1 matches at 7 bases. This CDR3 spans 15 amino acids. From germline, CDR1 is MGHDK and CDR2 SYGVNS. V was pared by 6 bases and J by 4 bases, with 8 bases of the junction left unmatched. The DNA of the CDR3 is TGTGCCAGCAGGCAAACAGGGGCCGGTAATGAAAAACTGTTTTTT. Its translation: CASRQTGAGNEKLFF.

The chain joins TRBV7-8 to TRBJ2-7; tentatively, D is TRBD2 (5 bases). Trimming left V 0 bases short and J 4 bases short, with 10 bases between. CDR3 length equals 14 residues. Germline CDR1 reads SGHVS; CDR2 reads FQNEAQ. CDR3 loop: CASSLAGIKYEQYF. The CDR3 bases are TGTGCCAGCAGCTTAGCCGGGATTAAGTACGAGCAGTACTTC.

The J gene is TRBJ2-1, the V gene TRBV5-1, with D possibly TRBD1 on 6 matching bases. This CDR3 has 21 amino acids. Germline lookup yields CDR1 SGHRS and CDR2 YFSETQ. V was cut by 4 bases and J by 4 bases, with 33 bases left in between. The CDR3 loop reads CASSRANTGFTKRPEYNEQFF. CDR3 nucleotides: TGCGCCAGCAGCAGGGCGAACACAGGGTTTACTAAACGTCCTGAATACAATGAGCAGTTCTTC.

The chain employs TRBV4-2 and TRBJ2-5; 8 positions match TRBD2. The germline CDR1 and CDR2 sequences are LGHNA and YNFKEQ. Unmatched junction bases numbered 10, after V lost 0 bases and J lost 4 bases. The CDR3 totals 17 residues. The CDR3 nucleotides are TGTGCCAGCAGCCAAGATTCCGGGACTAGTATGTCAGAGACCCAGTACTTC. Its protein product is CASSQDSGTSMSETQYF.

V gene TRBV11-2 combines with J gene TRBJ1-2; 7 bases line up with TRBD1. V shed 4 bases, J shed 9 bases, and the junction held 20 bases outside the gene matches. Per the germline V gene, CDR1 is SGHAT and CDR2 is FQNNGV. The CDR3 extends over 17 amino acids. CDR3 sequence: CASSYNPGSRQGWSYTF. In DNA form, the CDR3 reads TGTGCCAGCAGCTACAATCCCGGTTCCCGACAGGGTTGGAGCTACACCTTC.

The J gene is TRBJ2-7, the V gene TRBV6-5; a weak D match, TRBD2 (6 bases). V lost 10 bases to trimming and J lost 3 bases, with 10 bases between them. The germline V gene has CDR1 MNHEY and CDR2 SVGAGI. CDR3 length equals 11 residues. In nucleotides, the CDR3 is TGTGCCACCGGTAGCGGCTACGAGCAGTACTTC. It translates to CATGSGYEQYF.

This chain joins TRBV5-1 and TRBJ2-3; D is unclear. The CDR3 is 15 amino acids. The V gene lost 2 bases and the J gene lost 6 bases, with 16 bases spanning the gap. CDR1 is SGHRS and CDR2 is YFSETQ in the germline V gene. The CDR3 nucleotides read TGCGCCAGCAGCTTTGGAAATTCCGCCGGGGATACGCAGTATTTT. Encoded protein: CASSFGNSAGDTQYF.

This rearrangement joins TRBV27 to TRBJ2-7; 8 bases are a match to TRBD2. CDR1 MNHEY and CDR2 SMNVEV come from the germline V gene (reference sequence). The CDR3 is 14 residues long. The ends lost 1 base at V and 5 bases at J; junction bases unmatched: 4. The DNA for the CDR3 is TGTGCCAGCAGTTTATTAGCGGGGATCGACGAGCAGTACTTC. Its translation is CASSLLAGIDEQYF.

This clone is labeled medium-sized (0.01 to 0.1%). The junction differs from germline at one of its ends, possibly a read error. The V gene is TRBV18, the J gene TRBJ1-1; D is perhaps TRBD1 (5 bases). Germline CDR1 and CDR2: KGHSH and LQKENI. CDR3 length equals 14 residues. In DNA, the CDR3 is TGTGCCAGCTCCCCACAGCACCCGGGGCCTGAAGCTTTCTTT. This encodes CASSPQHPGPEAFF.

The chain uses TRBV2 and TRBJ1-2; 7 bases align to TRBD1. V trimming: 3 bases; J trimming: 0 bases; junction bases outside the gene matches: 1. Germline V gene sequence: CDR1 SNHLY, CDR2 FYNNEI. The CDR3 runs 14 residues. In DNA form, the CDR3 reads TGTGCCAGCAGTGACCAGGGGGCTAACTATGGCTACACCTTC. Its protein is CASSDQGANYGYTF.

This clone was seen more than once but under ten times. The chain recombines TRBV7-2 with TRBJ1-2; D perhaps matches TRBD1 (5 bases). This CDR3 is built from 14 residues. Trimming removed 5 bases at V and 6 bases at J, with 16 bases between. From germline, CDR1 is SGHTA and CDR2 FQGNSA. The CDR3 spells CASSPSWGVNGYTF. CDR3 DNA sequence: TGTGCCAGCAGCCCCTCGTGGGGGGTTAATGGCTACACCTTC.

The chain links TRBV19 to TRBJ2-6; possible D gene TRBD2, 6 bases. This CDR3 has 15 amino acids. With 3 bases removed from V and 2 bases from J, the gap between germline ends came to 8 bases. Germline-derived CDR1 and CDR2 are LNHDA and SQIVND (reference sequence). The CDR3: CASSIGGTGANVLTF. The DNA for the CDR3 is TGTGCCAGTAGTATCGGGGGAACTGGGGCCAACGTCCTGACTTTC.

The J gene is TRBJ1-2, the V gene TRBV7-2, with D maybe TRBD1 (6 bases). Trimming pared 1 base from V and 3 bases from J, leaving 12 bases between. In germline, CDR1 is SGHTA, CDR2 FQGNSA. CDR3 size: 15 residues. The CDR3 protein is CASSLEAGTYYGYTF. The CDR3 bases are TGTGCCAGCAGCTTAGAGGCAGGGACATACTATGGCTACACCTTC.

The gene calls are TRBV19 and TRBJ2-6; D uncertain. Germline V gives CDR1 LNHDA, CDR2 SQIVND (reference sequence). The CDR3 has 15 amino acids. V lost 5 bases and J 0 bases, leaving 8 bases between the germline ends. The DNA for the CDR3 is TGTGCCAGTAGTCTCGTAATCTCTGGGGCCAACGTCCTGACTTTC. It specifies CASSLVISGANVLTF.

In its sample, this clone ranks as medium-sized. V is TRBV7-9 and J is TRBJ2-7; 7 bases line up with TRBD2. The CDR3 loop spans 19 amino acids. J lost 0 bases, V lost 5 bases, and 19 bases had no gene match. Germline values: CDR1 SEHNR, CDR2 FQNEAQ (reference sequence). The chain's CDR3 is CASSRFVIAGAPHSYEQYF. The CDR3 region has the DNA TGTGCCAGCAGCCGCTTCGTTATAGCGGGCGCACCCCACTCCTACGAGCAGTACTTC.

This clone showed up just a few times. CDR3 amino acids: CASSGNNSPLHF. CDR3 sequence (DNA): TGTGCCAGCAGTGGGAATAATTCACCCCTCCACTTT. The J gene is TRBJ1-6, the V gene TRBV2, with D unresolved. The CDR3 contains 12 residues. V was pared by 4 bases and J by 5 bases, with 3 bases between. Germline V CDR1 and CDR2: SNHLY, FYNNEI.

This clone appeared once. The CDR3 DNA sequence: TGTGCCAGCACGAAGGGACAGGGGGCAAATACGCAGTATTTT. It encodes CASTKGQGANTQYF. The chain links TRBV25-1 to TRBJ2-3; 12 bases agree with TRBD1. CDR1 is MGHDK and CDR2 is SYGVNS in the germline V gene. With V trimmed by 7 bases and J by 7 bases, 6 bases remained unmatched. CDR3 length: 14 amino acids.